This T cell receptor beta chain emerged from a study of blood T cell repertoires in COVID-19. Study at large: Samples of COVID-19 (acute and convalescent) were obtained from the United States, Italy and Spain.

V was shortened by 2 bases and J by 2 bases, with 16 bases between the two germline ends. In germline, CDR1 is MNHEY, CDR2 SVGAGI. The CDR3 spans 16 residues. There are a few counts of this clone. Per the authors' pipeline: Researchers report that nucleated cell counts were estimated from reference gene primer amplification. The protocol was immunoSEQ multiplex PCR, while the TCRdb copy is restricted to in-frame clones and leaves out a portion. D and trimming were read from the DNA, whereas the V and J calls and clone size are those reported in that table. Of approximately 160,000 clones in the sample, less than 90% were seen once.

The TCR comes from a man aged 18 to 35 with active or convalescent COVID-19. The V gene is TRBV6-5, the J gene TRBJ2-7, with D tentatively TRBD1 (5 bases). The source material was peripheral blood. The CDR3 here is CASSYVDSYITYEQYF. CDR3 DNA: TGTGCCAGCAGTTACGTAGACAGTTACATAACCTACGAGCAGTACTTC.